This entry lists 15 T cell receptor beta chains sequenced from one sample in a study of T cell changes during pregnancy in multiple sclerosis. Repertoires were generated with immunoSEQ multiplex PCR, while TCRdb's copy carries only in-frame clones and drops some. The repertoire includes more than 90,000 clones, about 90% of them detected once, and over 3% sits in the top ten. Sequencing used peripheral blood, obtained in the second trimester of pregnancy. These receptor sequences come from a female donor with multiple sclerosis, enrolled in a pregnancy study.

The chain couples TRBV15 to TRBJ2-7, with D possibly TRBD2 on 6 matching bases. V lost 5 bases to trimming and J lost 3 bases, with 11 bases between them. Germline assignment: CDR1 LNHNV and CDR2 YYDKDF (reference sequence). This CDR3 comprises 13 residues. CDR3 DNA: TGTGCCACCAGCTTTGGGACTGGCTACGAGCAGTACTTC. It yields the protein CATSFGTGYEQYF.

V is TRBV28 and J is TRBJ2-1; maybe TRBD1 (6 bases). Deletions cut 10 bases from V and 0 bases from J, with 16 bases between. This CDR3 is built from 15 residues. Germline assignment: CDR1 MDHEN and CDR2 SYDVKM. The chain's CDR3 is CATNREPLSYNEQFF. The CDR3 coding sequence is TGTGCCACGAACAGGGAGCCACTCTCCTACAATGAGCAGTTCTTC.

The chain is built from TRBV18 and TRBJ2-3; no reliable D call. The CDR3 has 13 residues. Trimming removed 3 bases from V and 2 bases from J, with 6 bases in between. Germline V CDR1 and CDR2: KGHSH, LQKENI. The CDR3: CASSPGNTDTQYF. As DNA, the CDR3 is TGTGCCAGCTCACCTGGCAACACAGATACGCAGTATTTT.

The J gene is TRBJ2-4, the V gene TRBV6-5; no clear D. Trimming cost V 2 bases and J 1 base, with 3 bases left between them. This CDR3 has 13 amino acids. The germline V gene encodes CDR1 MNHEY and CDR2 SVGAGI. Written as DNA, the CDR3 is TGTGCCAGCAGTTACCCGGCCAAAAACATTCAGTACTTC. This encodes CASSYPAKNIQYF.

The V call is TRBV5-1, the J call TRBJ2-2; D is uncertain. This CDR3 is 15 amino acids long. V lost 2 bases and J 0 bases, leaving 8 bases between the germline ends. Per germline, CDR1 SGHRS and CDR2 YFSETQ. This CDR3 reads CASSLQLANTGELFF. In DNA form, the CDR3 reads TGCGCCAGCAGCTTACAGCTCGCGAACACCGGGGAGCTGTTTTTT. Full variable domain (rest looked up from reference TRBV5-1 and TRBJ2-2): KAGVTQTPRYLIKTRGQQVTLSCSPISGHRSVSWYQQTPGQGLQFLFEYFSETQRNKGNFPGRFSGRQFSNSRSEMNVSTLELGDSALYLCASSLQLANTGELFFGEGSRLTVL.

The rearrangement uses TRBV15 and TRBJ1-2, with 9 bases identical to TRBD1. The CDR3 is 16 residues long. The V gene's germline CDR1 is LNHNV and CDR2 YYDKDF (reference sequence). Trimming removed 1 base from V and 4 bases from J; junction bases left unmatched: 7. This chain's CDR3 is CATSRAGVGQGYGYTF. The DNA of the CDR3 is TGTGCCACCAGCAGAGCAGGGGTGGGACAGGGCTATGGCTACACCTTC.

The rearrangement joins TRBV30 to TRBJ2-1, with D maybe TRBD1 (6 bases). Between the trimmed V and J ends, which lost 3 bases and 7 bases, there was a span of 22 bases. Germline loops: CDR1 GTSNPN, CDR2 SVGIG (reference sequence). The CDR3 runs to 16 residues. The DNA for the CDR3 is TGTGCCTGGAGGAGAGGGAGTCAGGGGCACCATAATGAGCAGTTCTTC. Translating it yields CAWRRGSQGHHNEQFF.

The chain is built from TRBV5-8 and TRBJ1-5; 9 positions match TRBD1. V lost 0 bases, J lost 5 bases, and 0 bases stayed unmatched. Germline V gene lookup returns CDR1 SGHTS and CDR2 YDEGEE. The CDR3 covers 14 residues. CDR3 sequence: CASSLGDRDQPQHF. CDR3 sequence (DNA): TGTGCCAGCAGCTTGGGGGACAGGGATCAGCCCCAGCATTTT.

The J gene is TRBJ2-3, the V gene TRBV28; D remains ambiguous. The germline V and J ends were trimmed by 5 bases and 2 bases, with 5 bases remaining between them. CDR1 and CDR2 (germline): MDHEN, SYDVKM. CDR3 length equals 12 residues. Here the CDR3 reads CASSPITDTQYF. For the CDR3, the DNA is TGTGCCAGCAGTCCAATCACAGATACGCAGTATTTT.

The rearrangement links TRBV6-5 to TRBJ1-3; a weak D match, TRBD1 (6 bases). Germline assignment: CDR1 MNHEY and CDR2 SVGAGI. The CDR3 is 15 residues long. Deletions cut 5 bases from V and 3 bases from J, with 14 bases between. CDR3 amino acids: CASSISDSNGNTIYF. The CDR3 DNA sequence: TGTGCCAGCAGTATCTCGGACAGTAATGGAAACACCATATATTTT.

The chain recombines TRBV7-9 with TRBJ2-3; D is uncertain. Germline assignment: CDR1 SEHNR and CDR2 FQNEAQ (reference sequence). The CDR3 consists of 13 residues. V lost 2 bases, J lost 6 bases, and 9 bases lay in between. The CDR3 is CASSLPTEDTQYF. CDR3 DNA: TGTGCCAGCAGCTTACCAACTGAGGATACGCAGTATTTT.

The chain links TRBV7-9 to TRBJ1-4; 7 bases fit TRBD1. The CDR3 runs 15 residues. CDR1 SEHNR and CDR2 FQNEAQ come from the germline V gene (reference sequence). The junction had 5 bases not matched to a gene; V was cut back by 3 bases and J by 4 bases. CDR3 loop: CASSFWDSFNEKLFF. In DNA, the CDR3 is TGTGCCAGCAGCTTCTGGGACAGCTTTAATGAAAAACTGTTTTTT. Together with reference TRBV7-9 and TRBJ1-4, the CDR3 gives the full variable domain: DTGVSQNPRHKITKRGQNVTFRCDPISEHNRLYWYRQTLGQGPEFLTYFQNEAQLEKSRLLSDRFSAERPKGSFSTLEIQRTEQGDSAMYLCASSFWDSFNEKLFFGSGTQLSVL.

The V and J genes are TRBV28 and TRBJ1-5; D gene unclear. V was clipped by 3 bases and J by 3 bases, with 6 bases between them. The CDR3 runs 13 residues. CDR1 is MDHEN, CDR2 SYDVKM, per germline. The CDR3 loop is CASSLESNQPQHF. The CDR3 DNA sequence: TGTGCCAGCAGTTTGGAGTCCAATCAGCCCCAGCATTTT.

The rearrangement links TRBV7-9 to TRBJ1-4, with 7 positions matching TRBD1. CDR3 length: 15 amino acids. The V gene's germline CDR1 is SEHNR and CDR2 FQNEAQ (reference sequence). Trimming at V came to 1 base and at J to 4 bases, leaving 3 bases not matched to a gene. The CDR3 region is CASSLGGQSNEKLFF. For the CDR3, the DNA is TGTGCCAGCAGCTTAGGGGGACAGAGTAATGAAAAACTGTTTTTT.

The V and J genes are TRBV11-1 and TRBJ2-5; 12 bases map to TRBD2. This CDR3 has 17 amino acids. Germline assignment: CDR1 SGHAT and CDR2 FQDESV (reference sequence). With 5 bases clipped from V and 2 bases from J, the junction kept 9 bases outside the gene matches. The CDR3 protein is CASSRLAGVPSQETQYF. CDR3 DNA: TGTGCCAGCAGCCGACTAGCGGGAGTCCCCTCGCAAGAGACCCAGTACTTC.